This is a list of T cell receptor beta chains from one sample in a study of CD8+CD57+ T cells in acquired aplastic anemia. TCRdb redid the calling of the reads with MiXCR, one entry per CDR3 protein. The sample lists some 120,000 distinct CDR3 sequences, 55% to 70% occurring once. The source material was sorted CD4+, CD8+, or CD8+CD57+ T cells (not recorded which) from PBMCs. These receptors all stem from a human donor with aplastic anemia. CDR3s include the opening cysteine and the closing phenylalanine or tryptophan. The D gene is left open where the match is weak. Only part of the rows carry a size: once, few, many, or a class if the clone is expanded.

clone_size j_call d_call v_call cdr3_nt cdr3_aa
. TRBJ2-1 TRBD2 TRBV7-3 TGTGCCAGCAGCTTGAGCGGGGGGGCCCATGAGCAGTTCTTC CASSLSGGAHEQFF
. TRBJ2-3 TRBD2 TRBV10-1 TGCGCCAGCAGTGAGCCAACAGAGACTAGCGCAGGTGGAAATACGCAGTATTTT CASSEPTETSAGGNTQYF
few TRBJ2-3 . TRBV5-6 TGTGCCAGCAGCTTGGAGGCTTATACGCAGTATTTT CASSLEAYTQYF
. TRBJ1-2 TRBD1 TRBV4-1 TGCGCCAGCAGCCAAGGGATGGGACAGAGGCTCTATGGCTACACCTTC CASSQGMGQRLYGYTF
. TRBJ2-3 . TRBV6-4 TGTGCCAGCAGTGACTGGGGGGCGGGGGCAGATACGCAGTATTTT CASSDWGAGADTQYF
once TRBJ1-1 . TRBV24-1 TGTGCCACCAGTGATTCCTCGACAGGCCACACTGAAGCTTTCTTT CATSDSSTGHTEAFF
many TRBJ2-7 TRBD2 TRBV13 TGTGCCAGCAGCCATACCGGGACTAGCGGGGTCCGCCACGAGCAGTACTTC CASSHTGTSGVRHEQYF
once TRBJ2-3 TRBD2 TRBV7-3 TGTGCCAGCAGCGGCGGACTAGCCATGTCCGATACGCAGTATTTT CASSGGLAMSDTQYF
. TRBJ2-7 TRBD1 TRBV10-3 TGTGCCATCAGTGAGTCCGGGACAGGGGTGTACGAGCAGTACTTC CAISESGTGVYEQYF
many TRBJ2-7 TRBD1 TRBV19 TGTGCCAGCGCCGACAGGGCCGAATCCTACGAGCAGTACTTC CASADRAESYEQYF
many TRBJ2-5 . TRBV5-6 TGTGCCAGCAGCCCGGACAGCCAAGAGACCCAGTACTTC CASSPDSQETQYF
. TRBJ1-2 . TRBV29-1 TGCAGCGTTCCCACGGGGGCGCGATATGGCTACACCTTC CSVPTGARYGYTF
. TRBJ1-1 . TRBV7-9 TGTGCCAGCAGCACGGGTGGCTCTGAAGCTTTCTTT CASSTGGSEAFF
. TRBJ2-7 TRBD2 TRBV2 TGTGCCGCCCAGACCCAAGCGGGGGGCAGCTACGAGCAGTACTTC CAAQTQAGGSYEQYF
. TRBJ1-2 . TRBV9 TGTGCCAGCAGCGTAGTTGATTGGGGCCCCCATAACGGCTACACCTTC CASSVVDWGPHNGYTF
. TRBJ1-2 TRBD1 TRBV10-3 TGTGCCATCAGTGAGTCCAGGGGGGACTATGGCTACACCTTC CAISESRGDYGYTF
few TRBJ2-7 TRBD2 TRBV28 TGTGCCAGCAGTTTGTTACTAGCGGACTCCTACGAGCAGTACTTC CASSLLLADSYEQYF
. TRBJ2-1 . TRBV5-1 TGCGCCAGCAGCCAAGAGCGCGGATACTACAATGAGCAGTTCTTC CASSQERGYYNEQFF
. TRBJ1-6 . TRBV7-9 TGTGCCAGCAGCGAATATAATTCACCCCTCCACTTT CASSEYNSPLHF
. TRBJ1-2 . TRBV2 TGTGCCAGCATTAAAGAGGGCCGTGGATACACCTTC CASIKEGRGYTF
. TRBJ2-7 . TRBV20-1 TGCAGTGCTAGTACCCTTTCCTACGAGCAGTACTTC CSASTLSYEQYF
. TRBJ1-4 . TRBV10-2 TGCGCCAGCAGTGAGACCGCTGCAACTAATGAAAAACTGTTTTTT CASSETAATNEKLFF
. TRBJ2-1 . TRBV19 TGCGCCAGTAGTCCCGGGGACATCTACAATGAGCAGTCCTTC CASSPGDIYNEQSF
few TRBJ2-2 . TRBV3-1 TGTGCCAGCACTCCCCGAAGCGGTATCTCCGGGGAGCTGTTTTTT CASTPRSGISGELFF
. TRBJ1-1 . TRBV7-6 TGTGCCAGCAGCGCCCTCCCTGGAACTGAAGCTTTCTTT CASSALPGTEAFF
. TRBJ2-7 TRBD2 TRBV20-1 TGCAGTGCTAGTACAGTAGCGGGTTGGGACGAGCAGTACTTC CSASTVAGWDEQYF
many TRBJ2-5 TRBD1 TRBV20-1 TGCAGTGCTAGAGGACAGGGGACCGGGTGGGAGACCCAGTACTTC CSARGQGTGWETQYF
. TRBJ2-5 . TRBV5-6 TGTGCCAGCAGCCAACAGGGTAGGGAGACCCAGTACTTC CASSQQGRETQYF
. TRBJ2-1 . TRBV6-1 TGTGCCAGCAGTGAAGCCCCGTACAATGAGCAGTTCTTC CASSEAPYNEQFF
many TRBJ1-5 . TRBV7-9 TGTGCCAGCAGCTCCCAGGGAAGTAGCAATCAGCCCCAGCATTTT CASSSQGSSNQPQHF
. TRBJ2-6 TRBD2 TRBV12-3/TRBV12-4 TGTGCCAGCAGTTCGGGGGGGAGCGGGGCCAACGTCCTGACTTTC CASSSGGSGANVLTF